A selection of T cell receptor beta chains follows, all from one sample in a study of blood T cell repertoires in COVID-19. Libraries were prepared by immunoSEQ multiplex PCR; TCRdb keeps only in-frame clonotypes and omits some of them. This table holds 300,000 or so clones, around 90% found once. The sample was PBMCs or T cells enriched from blood (not recorded which). Receptors were obtained from a woman aged 25-40 years who had recovered from COVID-19. Each CDR3 is given with its conserved first and last residue. A D gene is named only where the DNA matches it firmly. The size of a clone is reported for some rows only, either as once, few or many, or as a class for expanded clones.

J: TRBJ2-5
size: .
D: .
V: TRBV6-5
CDR3: CASSPNRFQETQYF
DNA: TGTGCCAGCAGCCCAAATCGGTTCCAAGAGACCCAGTACTTC

J: TRBJ2-3
size: .
D: .
V: TRBV10-3
CDR3: CAISEPRVTGTDTQYF
DNA: TGTGCCATCAGTGAGCCGAGGGTGACCGGGACAGATACGCAGTATTTT

J: TRBJ1-2
size: few
D: TRBD1
V: TRBV23-1
CDR3: CASSHRDRDGWGGYTF
DNA: TGCGCCAGCAGTCACCGGGACAGGGATGGCTGGGGTGGCTACACCTTC

J: TRBJ2-3
size: .
D: TRBD1
V: TRBV5-8
CDR3: CASSLGQGTLPDTQYF
DNA: TGTGCCAGCAGCTTGGGACAGGGGACGTTGCCAGATACGCAGTATTTT

J: TRBJ2-5
size: .
D: .
V: TRBV27
CDR3: CASSPLERVAQETQYF
DNA: TGTGCCAGCAGCCCCTTAGAGCGGGTTGCACAAGAGACCCAGTACTTC

J: TRBJ1-5
size: .
D: .
V: TRBV18
CDR3: CASSPAELGPQHF
DNA: TGTGCCAGCTCACCAGCTGAGCTTGGGCCCCAGCATTTT

J: TRBJ2-5
size: .
D: TRBD2
V: TRBV15
CDR3: CATSRGASGRQGETQYF
DNA: TGTGCCACCAGCAGAGGAGCTAGCGGGAGGCAAGGAGAGACCCAGTACTTC

J: TRBJ1-5
size: .
D: TRBD1
V: TRBV19
CDR3: CASREPGQGAFWGNQPQHF
DNA: TGTGCCAGTAGAGAGCCGGGACAGGGGGCCTTTTGGGGCAATCAGCCCCAGCATTTT

J: TRBJ1-5
size: .
D: .
V: TRBV10-3
CDR3: CAISQQLNSNQPQHF
DNA: TGTGCCATCAGTCAACAGCTAAATAGCAATCAGCCCCAGCATTTT

J: TRBJ2-1
size: .
D: TRBD2
V: TRBV4-3
CDR3: CASSQGTSGPYNEQFF
DNA: TGCGCCAGCAGCCAAGGGACTAGCGGCCCCTACAATGAGCAGTTCTTC

J: TRBJ1-1
size: .
D: TRBD1
V: TRBV6-5
CDR3: CASSITPRTGVEAFF
DNA: TGTGCCAGCAGTATAACCCCGAGGACAGGGGTTGAAGCTTTCTTT

J: TRBJ2-7
size: .
D: .
V: TRBV6-2/TRBV6-3
CDR3: CASSYPRDTYEQYF
DNA: TGTGCCAGCAGTTACCCCAGGGATACCTACGAGCAGTACTTC

J: TRBJ2-5
size: .
D: .
V: TRBV3-1/TRBV3-2
CDR3: CASSRSLAGETQYF
DNA: TGTGCCAGCAGCCGCTCTCTAGCAGGAGAGACCCAGTACTTC

J: TRBJ1-2
size: .
D: TRBD1
V: TRBV7-3
CDR3: CASSRPGQVLGYTF
DNA: TGTGCCAGCAGCAGACCGGGACAGGTACTTGGCTACACCTTC

J: TRBJ2-3
size: .
D: .
V: TRBV28
CDR3: CASSLPRRGDTQYF
DNA: TGTGCCAGCAGTTTACCGAGACGAGGAGATACGCAGTATTTT

J: TRBJ1-1
size: .
D: TRBD1
V: TRBV7-3
CDR3: CASSLVPGGYTEAFF
DNA: TGTGCCAGCAGCTTAGTCCCAGGGGGCTACACTGAAGCTTTCTTT

J: TRBJ1-6
size: few
D: .
V: TRBV12-3/TRBV12-4
CDR3: CASSPSDNSPLHF
DNA: TGTGCCAGCAGCCCCAGTGATAATTCACCCCTCCACTTT

J: TRBJ2-1
size: .
D: TRBD2
V: TRBV5-5
CDR3: CASLIREGLAGEQFF
DNA: TGTGCCAGCTTAATACGGGAGGGCCTAGCCGGTGAGCAGTTCTTC

J: TRBJ2-2
size: .
D: TRBD1
V: TRBV9
CDR3: CASSEPRQGGTGELFF
DNA: TGTGCCAGCAGCGAGCCACGACAGGGCGGCACCGGGGAGCTGTTTTTT

J: TRBJ2-1
size: .
D: TRBD1
V: TRBV19
CDR3: CASSMGQGFDEQFF
DNA: TGTGCCAGTAGTATGGGACAGGGATTCGATGAGCAGTTCTTC

J: TRBJ2-3
size: .
D: TRBD2
V: TRBV30
CDR3: CACQRGGWREGRPDTQYF
DNA: TGTGCCTGCCAAAGGGGAGGGTGGCGGGAGGGCCGTCCAGATACGCAGTATTTT

J: TRBJ2-7
size: .
D: .
V: TRBV9
CDR3: CASSAYPDRAYEQYF
DNA: TGTGCCAGCAGCGCGTACCCCGACAGAGCCTACGAGCAGTACTTC

J: TRBJ2-3
size: .
D: TRBD2
V: TRBV6-2/TRBV6-3
CDR3: CASSYGLAGDTQYF
DNA: TGTGCCAGCAGTTATGGACTAGCGGGTGATACGCAGTATTTT

J: TRBJ1-2
size: .
D: .
V: TRBV7-2
CDR3: CASSFLQGHGYTF
DNA: TGTGCCAGCAGCTTCCTACAGGGTCATGGCTACACCTTC

J: TRBJ2-1
size: .
D: TRBD2
V: TRBV24-1
CDR3: CATSDLSGSSYNEQFF
DNA: TGTGCCACCAGTGATCTTAGCGGGAGTTCCTACAATGAGCAGTTCTTC

J: TRBJ1-2
size: .
D: .
V: TRBV19
CDR3: CASSTEESYYGYTF
DNA: TGTGCCAGTAGTACCGAGGAGAGCTACTATGGCTACACCTTC

J: TRBJ2-1
size: .
D: TRBD2
V: TRBV30
CDR3: CAWSKRVLAGGLNEQFF
DNA: TGTGCCTGGAGTAAGAGGGTACTAGCGGGAGGGCTCAATGAGCAGTTCTTC

J: TRBJ2-2
size: .
D: TRBD2
V: TRBV7-9
CDR3: CASRRLAGKAGELFF
DNA: TGTGCCAGCAGGCGACTAGCGGGAAAGGCCGGGGAGCTGTTTTTT

J: TRBJ1-2
size: .
D: .
V: TRBV24-1
CDR3: CATSDPSKSYGYTF
DNA: TGTGCCACCAGTGATCCCTCGAAGAGTTATGGCTACACCTTC

J: TRBJ1-5
size: .
D: .
V: TRBV9
CDR3: CASSVGATGNQPQHF
DNA: TGTGCCAGCAGCGTAGGAGCCACAGGGAATCAGCCCCAGCATTTT

J: TRBJ2-7
size: .
D: .
V: TRBV2
CDR3: CASRRESSYEQYF
DNA: TGTGCCAGCAGACGGGAGTCATCCTACGAGCAGTACTTC

J: TRBJ1-6
size: once
D: .
V: TRBV7-3
CDR3: CASSAGRENSPLHF
DNA: TGTGCCAGCTCCGCCGGCAGGGAAAATTCACCCCTCCACTTT

J: TRBJ2-7
size: .
D: TRBD2
V: TRBV19
CDR3: CASSITSGSPYEQYF
DNA: TGTGCCAGTAGTATAACTAGCGGGTCGCCCTACGAGCAGTACTTC

J: TRBJ2-2
size: .
D: TRBD1
V: TRBV7-8
CDR3: CASSYRGDSTGELFF
DNA: TGTGCCAGCAGCTACAGGGGGGATAGCACCGGGGAGCTGTTTTTT

J: TRBJ1-5
size: .
D: .
V: TRBV4-1
CDR3: CASSQSVARGGNQPQHF
DNA: TGCGCCAGCAGCCAATCGGTTGCTAGAGGTGGCAATCAGCCCCAGCATTTT

J: TRBJ1-2
size: .
D: .
V: TRBV15
CDR3: CATSRGGHSYGYTF
DNA: TGTGCCACCAGCAGAGGGGGACACAGCTATGGCTACACCTTC

J: TRBJ1-1
size: .
D: .
V: TRBV5-1
CDR3: CASSLAEGRGTEAFF
DNA: TGCGCCAGCAGCTTGGCCGAAGGGCGGGGGACTGAAGCTTTCTTT

J: TRBJ2-1
size: .
D: .
V: TRBV28
CDR3: CASSLYNEQFF
DNA: TGTGCCAGCAGTCTCTACAATGAGCAGTTCTTC

J: TRBJ2-7
size: .
D: .
V: TRBV5-8
CDR3: CASSLAWPRSSYEQYF
DNA: TGTGCCAGCAGCTTGGCCTGGCCAAGGAGCTCCTACGAGCAGTACTTC

J: TRBJ1-4
size: .
D: TRBD1
V: TRBV29-1
CDR3: CSVRDRVESTNEKLFF
DNA: TGCAGCGTGCGGGACAGGGTCGAATCCACTAATGAAAAACTGTTTTTT

J: TRBJ1-1
size: once
D: .
V: TRBV29-1
CDR3: CTVNGWNTEAFF
DNA: TGCACCGTTAACGGTTGGAACACTGAAGCTTTCTTT

J: TRBJ1-1
size: .
D: .
V: TRBV10-3
CDR3: CAISEGAMNTEAFF
DNA: TGTGCCATCAGTGAGGGGGCCATGAACACTGAAGCTTTCTTT

J: TRBJ2-7
size: .
D: TRBD2
V: TRBV6-5
CDR3: CASSYGREYEQYF
DNA: TGTGCCAGCAGTTATGGGAGGGAGTACGAGCAGTACTTC

J: TRBJ1-2
size: few
D: .
V: TRBV19
CDR3: CASNQDQGYGYTF
DNA: TGTGCCAGTAACCAGGATCAGGGGTATGGCTACACCTTC

J: TRBJ2-3
size: .
D: TRBD2
V: TRBV6-5
CDR3: CASSPGLAADTQYF
DNA: TGTGCCAGCAGTCCGGGACTAGCGGCGGATACGCAGTATTTT

J: TRBJ2-1
size: .
D: .
V: TRBV6-6
CDR3: CASSSANNEQFF
DNA: TGTGCCAGCAGTTCCGCTAACAATGAGCAGTTCTTC

J: TRBJ2-7
size: .
D: TRBD2
V: TRBV28
CDR3: CASSLAVGRGPYEQYF
DNA: TGTGCCAGCAGTTTAGCGGTGGGGAGGGGACCCTACGAGCAGTACTTC

J: TRBJ1-5
size: .
D: TRBD1
V: TRBV6-5
CDR3: CASSPGQAVQPQHF
DNA: TGTGCCAGCAGCCCCGGACAGGCGGTTCAGCCCCAGCATTTT

J: TRBJ2-1
size: .
D: .
V: TRBV14
CDR3: CASSQVSSYNEQFF
DNA: TGTGCCAGCAGCCAAGTTTCGTCCTACAATGAGCAGTTCTTC

J: TRBJ1-4
size: .
D: .
V: TRBV28
CDR3: CALSGATTNEKLFF
DNA: TGTGCCTTAAGCGGGGCCACAACTAATGAAAAACTGTTTTTT

J: TRBJ2-5
size: .
D: TRBD1
V: TRBV10-2
CDR3: CAIGQGSETQYF
DNA: TGCGCCATTGGACAGGGGTCCGAGACCCAGTACTTC

J: TRBJ2-7
size: .
D: .
V: TRBV2
CDR3: CASSEALGGAYEQYF
DNA: TGTGCCAGCAGTGAAGCTTTGGGGGGAGCCTACGAGCAGTACTTC

J: TRBJ2-7
size: .
D: .
V: TRBV6-5
CDR3: CASSYHQIPQGEQYF
DNA: TGTGCCAGCAGTTACCACCAAATCCCTCAGGGAGAGCAGTACTTC

J: TRBJ2-5
size: .
D: .
V: TRBV10-3
CDR3: CAISEGGLIKETQYF
DNA: TGTGCCATCAGTGAGGGGGGCCTGATCAAAGAGACCCAGTACTTC

J: TRBJ2-1
size: few
D: TRBD2
V: TRBV4-3
CDR3: CASSQDQGLAGSYNEQFF
DNA: TGCGCCAGCAGCCAAGATCAAGGTCTAGCGGGGTCCTACAATGAGCAGTTCTTC